The 32 T cell receptor beta chains below were found in one sample sequenced in a study of monozygotic twins with inflammatory bowel disease. TCRdb re-analyzed the 5' RACE reads; it lists each CDR3 protein once, without DNA. The sample table includes some 170,000 distinct CDR3 sequences. The sequenced sample was blood. These receptors were obtained from a human donor with ulcerative colitis or Crohn's disease, or a healthy co-twin of an affected twin (not recorded which).

The chain joins TRBV23-1 to TRBJ2-4; TCRdb returns TRBD1, unconfirmable since there is no DNA. TRBV23-1 is an ORF, with its function uncertain. The CDR3 is made up of 15 amino acids. The CDR3 reads CASPSRELAKNIQYF.

The chain links TRBV9 to TRBJ2-1; the D gene TCRdb calls, TRBD2, cannot be checked with no DNA. The length of the CDR3 is 16 residues. CDR1 SGDLS and CDR2 YYNGEE come from the germline V gene. The CDR3 region is CASSSLSGTSYNEQFF.

CDR3 in amino acids: CASARALTYEQYF. This rearrangement joins TRBV5-1 to TRBJ2-7; the TCRdb D gene call, TRBD2, has no DNA to confirm it. The CDR3 has 13 residues. CDR1 and CDR2 (germline): SGHRS, YFSETQ.

The rearrangement joins TRBV4-1 to TRBJ1-5. The CDR3 spans 16 residues. The germline V gene has CDR1 MGHRA and CDR2 YSYEKL. This CDR3 is CASSQETGFLYQPQHF.

V gene TRBV7-8 combines with J gene TRBJ1-2. From germline, CDR1 is SGHVS and CDR2 FQNEAQ. CDR3 size: 15 residues. This CDR3 is CASSSGRAVSYGYTF.

V is TRBV6-2 or TRBV6-3 and J is TRBJ2-2; the TCRdb call, TRBD1, lacks DNA for checking. CDR3 length: 16 residues. Germline V gives CDR1 MNHEY, CDR2 SVGEGT. The CDR3 region is CASSRTGSRDTGELFF.

V gene TRBV7-6 combines with J gene TRBJ2-1. This CDR3 has 16 residues. CDR1 and CDR2 (germline): SGHVS, FNYEAQ. This chain's CDR3 is CASSTAPEVTYNEQFF.

The chain uses TRBV7-9 and TRBJ2-7. The CDR3 length is 14 residues. The V gene's germline CDR1 is SEHNR and CDR2 FQNEAQ (reference sequence). The CDR3 loop is CASGLAATAYEQYF. The whole variable domain, remainder taken from reference TRBV7-9 and TRBJ2-7, is DTGVSQNPRHKITKRGQNVTFRCDPISEHNRLYWYRQTLGQGPEFLTYFQNEAQLEKSRLLSDRFSAERPKGSFSTLEIQRTEQGDSAMYLCASGLAATAYEQYFGPGTRLTVT.

V and J are TRBV18 and TRBJ2-7; the TCRdb call, TRBD1, lacks DNA for checking. Germline V gene lookup returns CDR1 KGHSH and CDR2 LQKENI. The CDR3 loop spans 14 amino acids. The CDR3 sequence is CASSQDRGDHEQYF.

This chain links TRBV20-1 with TRBJ2-1; without DNA, the TCRdb call of TRBD2 cannot be checked. CDR1 and CDR2 (germline): DFQATT, SNEGSKA (reference sequence). The CDR3 length is 18 residues. The CDR3 spells CSARDPWTGTSGLDEQFF.

The V call is TRBV12-5, the J call TRBJ1-1. Germline V CDR1 and CDR2: LGHNT, FRNRAP. The length of the CDR3 is 18 residues. CDR3 protein: CASGLIQPRGGYRTEAFF.

This chain joins TRBV14 and TRBJ1-2; TCRdb indicates TRBD1, and absent DNA this call remains unverified. CDR3 length: 15 residues. In germline, CDR1 is SGHDN, CDR2 FVKESK. CDR3 region: CASSLRGTGGYGYTF. Full variable domain (outside the CDR3, taken from reference TRBV14 and TRBJ1-2): EAGVTQFPSHSVIEKGQTVTLRCDPISGHDNLYWYRRVMGKEIKFLLHFVKESKQDESGMPNNRFLAERTGGTYSTLKVQPAELEDSGVYFCASSLRGTGGYGYTFGSGTRLTVV.

The V gene is TRBV6-5, the J gene TRBJ2-3; TCRdb's D gene call, TRBD2, goes unchecked for lack of DNA. This CDR3 has 14 residues. Looked up from germline, CDR1 is MNHEY and CDR2 is SVGAGI. CDR3 loop: CASSYIPARGTQYF.

The chain recombines TRBV12-5 with TRBJ1-5; with no DNA, the TCRdb D assignment of TRBD1 cannot be verified. Germline lookup yields CDR1 LGHNT and CDR2 FRNRAP. This CDR3 region has 14 residues. CDR3 amino acids: CASGQGSPNQPQHF. Filled out from reference TRBV12-5 and TRBJ1-5, the complete variable domain reads DARVTQTPRHKVTEMGQEVTMRCQPILGHNTVFWYRQTMMQGLELLAYFRNRAPLDDSGMPKDRFSAEMPDATLATLKIQPSEPRDSAVYFCASGQGSPNQPQHFGDGTRLSIL.

V is TRBV7-2 and J is TRBJ1-5. This CDR3 contains 15 residues. CDR1 is SGHTA and CDR2 is FQGNSA in the germline V gene. The CDR3 reads CASSLTLNGNQPQHF.

This sequence joins TRBV5-1 and TRBJ1-1; TCRdb reports TRBD1, a call that lacks DNA to check it against. CDR1 is SGHRS and CDR2 is YFSETQ in the germline V gene. This CDR3 has 13 amino acids. CDR3 in amino acids: CASAARGDTEAFF.

CDR3 residues: CASSPGPRVDNEQFF. The rearrangement joins TRBV28 to TRBJ2-1; TCRdb reports TRBD1, a call that lacks DNA to check it against. The V gene's germline CDR1 is MDHEN and CDR2 SYDVKM. The CDR3 runs to 15 residues.

The gene calls are TRBV28 and TRBJ2-2; TCRdb's D call of TRBD2 is untestable without DNA. This CDR3 is 19 amino acids long. CDR1 is MDHEN and CDR2 is SYDVKM in the germline V gene. CDR3: CASSLSLLAGGPDTGELFF. Full variable domain (remainder filled in from reference TRBV28 and TRBJ2-2): DVKVTQSSRYLVKRTGEKVFLECVQDMDHENMFWYRQDPGLGLRLIYFSYDVKMKEKGDIPEGYSVSREKKERFSLILESASTNQTSMYLCASSLSLLAGGPDTGELFFGEGSRLTVL.

V usage is TRBV5-1 and J usage is TRBJ2-5; TCRdb indicates TRBD2, and absent DNA this call remains unverified. Germline lookup yields CDR1 SGHRS and CDR2 YFSETQ. The CDR3 totals 17 residues. The CDR3 here is CASSLFQREGSKETQYF.

The chain is built from TRBV12-3 or TRBV12-4 and TRBJ2-1; checking the TCRdb D call of TRBD2 is not possible without DNA. There are 14 residues in the CDR3. The CDR3 sequence is CASKASGRRDEQFF.

The chain joins TRBV5-1 to TRBJ2-7. Germline values: CDR1 SGHRS, CDR2 YFSETQ. The CDR3 covers 15 residues. The chain's CDR3 is CASSFGLVGVYEQYF.

The chain is built from TRBV2 and TRBJ2-5; the TCRdb D gene call, TRBD1, has no DNA to confirm it. The germline V gene encodes CDR1 SNHLY and CDR2 FYNNEI. This CDR3 has 14 amino acids. The CDR3 is CASSDTTGQETQYF. Combining the CDR3 with reference TRBV2 and TRBJ2-5 gives the whole variable domain EPEVTQTPSHQVTQMGQEVILRCVPISNHLYFYWYRQILGQKVEFLVSFYNNEISEKSEIFDDQFSVERPDGSNFTLKIRSTKLEDSAMYFCASSDTTGQETQYFGPGTRLLVL.

This chain uses TRBV29-1 with TRBJ1-3. CDR3 size: 14 residues. Looked up from germline, CDR1 is SQVTM and CDR2 is ANQGSEA. The CDR3 sequence: CSVEDRGAGNTIYF. Drawing the rest from reference TRBV29-1 and TRBJ1-3, the complete variable domain is SAVISQKPSRDICQRGTSLTIQCQVDSQVTMMFWYRQQPGQSLTLIATANQGSEATYESGFVIDKFPISRPNLTFSTLTVSNMSPEDSSIYLCSVEDRGAGNTIYFGEGSWLTVV.

The J gene is TRBJ2-1, the V gene TRBV7-2. This CDR3 is built from 15 residues. CDR1 is SGHTA, CDR2 FQGNSA, per germline. The CDR3 loop is CASSLFAEPYNEQFF.

CDR3: CASSYSIGPPSPLQYF. The chain has TRBV6-5 and TRBJ2-7; the TRBD1 assignment by TCRdb is unverifiable without DNA. This CDR3 is built from 16 residues. Germline CDR1 reads MNHEY; CDR2 reads SVGAGI.

This chain uses TRBV2 with TRBJ1-5. This CDR3 comprises 14 residues. CDR1 is SNHLY and CDR2 is FYNNEI in the germline V gene. The CDR3 here is CASSEQRNGQPQHF.

The chain has TRBV7-2 and TRBJ2-5; without DNA, the TCRdb call of TRBD2 cannot be checked. Germline V gene sequence: CDR1 SGHTA, CDR2 FQGNSA. The CDR3 consists of 15 residues. The chain's CDR3 is CASSKGLAGGETQYF. The full variable domain, its missing parts supplied by reference TRBV7-2 and TRBJ2-5, is GAGVSQSPSNKVTEKGKDVELRCDPISGHTALYWYRQSLGQGLEFLIYFQGNSAPDKSGLPSDRFSAERTGGSVSTLTIQRTQQEDSAVYLCASSKGLAGGETQYFGPGTRLLVL.

The CDR3 loop is CASSLGWGLDTGELFF. The rearrangement uses TRBV5-1 and TRBJ2-2; TCRdb reports TRBD1, a call that lacks DNA to check it against. CDR3 length: 16 amino acids. Per the germline V gene, CDR1 is SGHRS and CDR2 is YFSETQ. Combining the CDR3 with reference TRBV5-1 and TRBJ2-2 gives the whole variable domain KAGVTQTPRYLIKTRGQQVTLSCSPISGHRSVSWYQQTPGQGLQFLFEYFSETQRNKGNFPGRFSGRQFSNSRSEMNVSTLELGDSALYLCASSLGWGLDTGELFFGEGSRLTVL.

The chain couples TRBV20-1 to TRBJ1-1; the TCRdb call, TRBD1, lacks DNA for checking. CDR1 is DFQATT and CDR2 is SNEGSKA in the germline V gene (reference sequence). There are 15 residues in the CDR3. The CDR3 reads CSAEGTGGMNTEAFF.

The chain combines TRBV6-1 with TRBJ1-4; the D call of TRBD1 rests on TCRdb alone, since no DNA is present to check it. This CDR3 region has 14 residues. CDR1 and CDR2 from the germline V gene are MNHNS and SASEGT. The CDR3 loop is CASSIGQGREKLFF.

V and J are TRBV27 and TRBJ2-3; TCRdb reports TRBD1, a call that lacks DNA to check it against. Germline V lookup: CDR1 MNHEY, CDR2 SMNVEV (reference sequence). The CDR3 contains 13 residues. CDR3 loop: CASSGDNTDTQYF.

CDR3: CAISALGLDYHEQFF. This chain connects TRBV10-3 to TRBJ2-1; absent DNA, TCRdb's TRBD2 call cannot be checked. The CDR3 contains 15 residues. In germline, CDR1 is ENHRY, CDR2 SYGVKD.